This TCR beta chain was recorded in a study of vaccination effects on CD4 cells after COVID-19. Regarding the study as a whole: Marked clonal contraction of both clone types appeared late after vaccination.

Measured with immunoSEQ multiplex PCR; TCRdb has only the in-frame clones, and not every one. The sample has approximately 25,000 clones, approximately 83% seen once. CD4+ T cells specific for antigen were expanded with viral peptide pools by the ViraFEST assay before sequencing. Upon completion of approximately ten days in culture, CD4+ T cells were isolated. Each person got two doses of an mRNA SARS-CoV-2 vaccine, BNT162b2 or mRNA-1273. None of these healthy vaccinees had been infected with SARS-CoV-2 before vaccination. Roughly 2 million PBMC per well were cultured with around 9.6 IU/ml IL-2 and about 10 ug/ml peptides. Fresh IL-2-containing medium replaced half the medium on days 3 and 7. Trimming cost V 5 bases and J 3 bases; bases outside gene matches: 15. This CDR3 spans 18 amino acids. Germline assignment: CDR1 KGHDR and CDR2 SFDVKD. Details on this clone: The antigen remains unidentified.

The J gene is TRBJ2-1, the V gene TRBV24-1; TRBD2 matches at 7 bases. Source: CD4+ T cells from PBMCs cultured with HCoV-NL63 spike peptides, taken after COVID-19 vaccination. The clonotype comes from a human donor who received a COVID-19 vaccine. Some clones in this sample may be carry-over from other donors' samples. The CDR3 DNA is TGTGCCACCAGTGCCCTTGGGGGGGTTGGCCCCTTCTACAATGAGCAGTTCTTC. Protein sequence: CATSALGGVGPFYNEQFF.